These 32 T cell receptor beta chains originate from one sample sequenced in a study of cytomegalovirus exposure and HLA in healthy donors. Primers included in the PCR were 60 Vbeta and 13 Jbeta primers. Some clones are missing from TCRdb's copy, which holds only in-frame ones; the method was immunoSEQ multiplex PCR. The repertoire holds roughly 77,000 clones, with 67% as singletons. The sequencing input was PBMCs. These receptors came from a woman aged 45-65 years in good health and CMV-seropositive.

This clone was detected only a few times. This chain joins TRBV11-3 and TRBJ1-1; perhaps TRBD1 as D (5 bases). Trimming cost V 6 bases and J 1 base, with 6 bases left between them. Germline V lookup: CDR1 SGHNT, CDR2 YENEEA. CDR3 size: 12 residues. In DNA form, the CDR3 reads TGTGCCAGCAGGGGGGGGAACACTGAAGCTTTCTTT. It encodes CASRGGNTEAFF.

CDR3 residues: CAWSGRGTGETQYF. Written as DNA, the CDR3 is TGTGCCTGGAGTGGGCGCGGGACAGGGGAGACCCAGTACTTC. The chain recombines TRBV30 with TRBJ2-5, with 9 nucleotides matching TRBD1. J gave up 5 bases and V 1 base, and 5 bases lay outside the gene matches. The CDR3 runs to 14 residues. Looked up from germline, CDR1 is GTSNPN and CDR2 is SVGIG (reference sequence).

The J gene is TRBJ2-5, the V gene TRBV4-2; the D gene is possibly TRBD2 (6 bases). V gave up 1 base and J gave up 0 bases, with 18 bases separating them. The germline V gene encodes CDR1 LGHNA and CDR2 YNFKEQ. This CDR3 has 18 amino acids. For the CDR3, the DNA is TGTGCCAGCAGCCAAGGACCGCGGGGCGGACCGTACCAAGAGACCCAGTACTTC. It encodes CASSQGPRGGPYQETQYF.

The CDR3 DNA sequence: TGTGCCAGCAGCTCCCCGGGACAGGGCACTCAGCCCCAGCATTTT. Residues: CASSSPGQGTQPQHF. V and J are TRBV27 and TRBJ1-5; 9 nucleotides agree with TRBD1. Germline trimming cut 6 bases from V and 6 bases from J; bases unmatched to any gene: 9. The CDR3 has 15 residues. Germline CDR1 is MNHEY and CDR2 is SMNVEV (reference sequence).

This clone is a singleton in its sample. The V gene is TRBV9, the J gene TRBJ2-1; D possibly corresponds to TRBD1 (6 bases). CDR1 and CDR2 from the germline V gene are SGDLS and YYNGEE. This CDR3 region has 12 residues. V was cut by 2 bases and J by 8 bases, with 8 bases left in between. CDR3: CASSVTGYEQFF. In DNA form, the CDR3 reads TGTGCCAGCAGCGTCACAGGGTATGAGCAGTTCTTC.

The chain carries TRBV28 and TRBJ1-4, with TRBD1 matching over 7 bases. V trimming: 8 bases; J trimming: 8 bases; junction bases outside the gene matches: 11. The CDR3 totals 14 residues. The V gene's germline CDR1 is MDHEN and CDR2 SYDVKM. The CDR3: CASGRGGAGEKLFF. In DNA, the CDR3 is TGTGCCAGCGGACGAGGGGGCGCGGGGGAAAAACTGTTTTTT.

The chain's CDR3 is CASSLRASAGYEQYF. The CDR3 DNA follows: TGTGCCAGCAGCTTAAGAGCGTCCGCGGGGTACGAGCAGTACTTC. This chain uses TRBV11-2 with TRBJ2-7, with D perhaps matching TRBD2 (6 bases). The V and J ends lost 2 bases and 4 bases respectively, with 15 bases between them. Germline V gene lookup returns CDR1 SGHAT and CDR2 FQNNGV. The CDR3 has 15 amino acids. Full variable domain (remainder filled in from reference TRBV11-2 and TRBJ2-7): EAGVAQSPRYKIIEKRQSVAFWCNPISGHATLYWYQQILGQGPKLLIQFQNNGVVDDSQLPKDRFSAERLKGVDSTLKIQPAKLEDSAVYLCASSLRASAGYEQYFGPGTRLTVT.

CDR3 in amino acids: CASSDPGQLSEQYF. The CDR3 DNA sequence: TGCGCCAGCAGCGACCCGGGACAGCTCTCCGAGCAGTACTTC. The chain recombines TRBV5-1 with TRBJ2-7; 7 nucleotides match TRBD1. Germline V gene lookup returns CDR1 SGHRS and CDR2 YFSETQ. J lost 6 bases, V lost 4 bases, and 10 bases had no gene match. This CDR3 region has 14 residues.

V gene TRBV28 combines with J gene TRBJ1-2, with 7 bases lining up with TRBD1. The CDR3 totals 11 residues. J gave up 6 bases and V 10 bases, and 5 bases lay outside the gene matches. The V gene's germline CDR1 is MDHEN and CDR2 SYDVKM. In DNA, the CDR3 is TGTGCCATCGGACAGGCCCATGGCTACACCTTC. Translating it yields CAIGQAHGYTF.

This clone was detected a few times. This chain uses TRBV4-1 with TRBJ2-7; 11 bases map to TRBD1. From germline, CDR1 is MGHRA and CDR2 YSYEKL. The V and J ends lost 9 bases and 3 bases, in that order; junction bases with no gene match: 4. The CDR3 loop spans 13 amino acids. The CDR3 DNA reads as TGCGCCAGTTCCGGGACAGGGGGCTACGAGCAGTACTTC. Protein: CASSGTGGYEQYF.

In this sample, this clone turned up once. The rearrangement links TRBV18 to TRBJ2-2; TRBD1 matches 9 bases. Germline assignment: CDR1 KGHSH and CDR2 LQKENI. This CDR3 is 17 amino acids long. Trimming at V came to 3 bases and at J to 3 bases, leaving 8 bases not matched to a gene. The CDR3 DNA sequence: TGTGCCAGCTCACCGGGACAGGGTATTCCTTACACCGGGGAGCTGTTTTTT. This gives the protein CASSPGQGIPYTGELFF.

The gene calls are TRBV6-5 and TRBJ1-2; no clear D gene. V lost 6 bases and J lost 5, with 16 bases in between. The CDR3 covers 14 residues. Germline values: CDR1 MNHEY, CDR2 SVGAGI. The CDR3 DNA reads TGTGCCAGCAGCCCCCGGTCGGGTGGGTATGGCTACACCTTC. It specifies CASSPRSGGYGYTF.

The genes are TRBV29-1 and TRBJ2-5; the D gene is possibly TRBD2 (6 bases). This CDR3 spans 11 amino acids. Trimming left V 6 bases short and J 6 bases short, with 11 bases between. Germline V CDR1 and CDR2: SQVTM, ANQGSEA. CDR3 coding DNA: TGCAGCGTCGGGGACTCACAGACCCAGTACTTC. The encoded protein is CSVGDSQTQYF.

This clone was seen a few times. This chain connects TRBV27 to TRBJ2-5, with TRBD2 matching over 9 bases. The J segment lost 3 bases and the V segment lost 6 bases, leaving 8 bases of the junction unmatched. Germline values: CDR1 MNHEY, CDR2 SMNVEV (reference sequence). This CDR3 is 15 amino acids long. CDR3 nucleotide sequence: TGTGCCAGCAGCGCCAGGACTAGCGCTAAAGAGACCCAGTACTTC. Protein: CASSARTSAKETQYF.

This sequence joins TRBV7-9 and TRBJ2-7; D ambiguous. The CDR3 covers 13 residues. Germline CDR1 is SEHNR and CDR2 is FQNEAQ (reference sequence). The V and J ends lost 5 bases and 7 bases respectively, with 15 bases between them. The CDR3 sequence: CASSLGGVGEQYV. CDR3 sequence (DNA): TGTGCCAGCAGCCTCGGTGGGGTCGGGGAGCAGTACGTC.

The V and J genes are TRBV6-1 and TRBJ2-1; TRBD2 agrees at 10 bases. Germline CDR1 and CDR2: MNHNS and SASEGT. The J segment lost 4 bases and the V segment lost 3 bases, leaving 18 bases of the junction unmatched. The CDR3 contains 20 residues. The CDR3, as DNA: TGTGCCAGCAGTGACACGCCCGGCGGAGCGGGGGGGGTAAAATACAATGAGCAGTTCTTC. Amino acids: CASSDTPGGAGGVKYNEQFF.

This rearrangement joins TRBV5-6 to TRBJ1-6; D is uncertain. CDR1 and CDR2 (germline): SGHDT, YYEEEE. This CDR3 has 16 residues. The V end was cut by 4 bases, the J end by 7 bases, with 18 bases between. For the CDR3, the DNA is TGTGCCAGCAGCCCCTCGGGGATAACTAGGAATTCACCCCTCCACTTT. Its translation: CASSPSGITRNSPLHF.

CDR3 nucleotide sequence: TGTGCCAGTCGACAGGGGGCTGTCACCGGGGAGCTGTTTTTT. It encodes CASRQGAVTGELFF. The genes are TRBV19 and TRBJ2-2; 10 bases are shared with TRBD1. Per the germline V gene, CDR1 is LNHDA and CDR2 is SQIVND (reference sequence). The CDR3 sequence is 14 residues long. The J segment lost 4 bases and the V segment lost 8 bases, leaving 4 bases of the junction unmatched.

The chain links TRBV14 to TRBJ1-2; D might be TRBD1 (5 bases). CDR1 and CDR2 from the germline V gene are SGHDN and FVKESK. The V and J ends lost 5 bases and 2 bases respectively, with 15 bases between them. The CDR3 length is 15 residues. The CDR3 DNA reads as TGTGCCAGCAGCGAGGTGAACAGGCCGAACTATGGCTACACCTTC. Its protein is CASSEVNRPNYGYTF.

This clone is a singleton in its sample. This rearrangement joins TRBV11-2 to TRBJ2-7, with a possible D match to TRBD2 (5 bases). The germline V and J ends were trimmed by 0 bases and 7 bases, with 13 bases remaining between them. Germline CDR1 SGHAT, CDR2 FQNNGV. The CDR3 loop spans 14 amino acids. The CDR3 nucleotides are TGTGCCAGCAGCTTAGATCCCCGGGGTTCGGAGCAGTACTTC. It specifies CASSLDPRGSEQYF.

This rearrangement joins TRBV5-1 to TRBJ2-5, with D tentatively TRBD1 (5 bases). The DNA matches TRBJ2-7 better at its end, which makes the J call doubtful. The germline V gene has CDR1 SGHRS and CDR2 YFSETQ. The CDR3 runs to 14 residues. The CDR3 sequence is CASSFGDSSYEQYF. CDR3 in DNA: TGCGCCAGCAGCTTCGGCGACAGCTCCTACGAGCAGTACTTC.

The sample holds a few counts of this clone. The chain joins TRBV5-1 to TRBJ1-1; D may be TRBD1 (6 bases). Germline CDR1 and CDR2: SGHRS and YFSETQ. There are 14 residues in the CDR3. The V gene lost 7 bases and the J gene lost 6 bases, with 19 bases spanning the gap. The CDR3 loop is CASRFSQGPSEAFF. CDR3 DNA sequence: TGCGCCAGCCGGTTTTCCCAGGGGCCTTCTGAAGCTTTCTTT.

CDR3 sequence (DNA): TGTGCCAGCAGTCAGGGTGTTTATGGCTACACCTTC. It codes for CASSQGVYGYTF. V is TRBV6-6 and J is TRBJ1-2; TRBD1 is a possible D gene (5 bases). V lost 5 bases and J 5 bases, leaving 9 bases between the germline ends. CDR1 is MNHNY, CDR2 SVGAGI, per germline (reference sequence). This CDR3 is built from 12 residues.

This rearrangement joins TRBV4-2 to TRBJ2-7, with D unresolved. Germline-derived CDR1 and CDR2 are LGHNA and YNFKEQ. The CDR3 has 14 residues. V was shortened by 0 bases and J by 2 bases, with 8 bases between the two germline ends. CDR3 nucleotides: TGTGCCAGCAGCCAAGAAGCTTTAACCTACGAGCAGTACTTC. Amino acid sequence: CASSQEALTYEQYF.

This clone was detected only a few times. The rearrangement joins TRBV29-1 to TRBJ2-2; 8 bases agree with TRBD1. CDR1 and CDR2 (germline): SQVTM, ANQGSEA. This CDR3 is built from 17 residues. The junction had 10 bases not matched to a gene; V was cut back by 0 bases and J by 4 bases. The CDR3 loop reads CSVEDPTDRDPTGELFF. CDR3 in DNA: TGCAGCGTTGAAGATCCAACGGACAGGGATCCCACCGGGGAGCTGTTTTTT.

The J gene is TRBJ2-3, the V gene TRBV6-4; D may be TRBD2 (7 bases). Trimming left V 1 base short and J 2 bases short, with 13 bases between. This CDR3 region has 16 residues. Germline loops: CDR1 MRHNA, CDR2 SNTAGT. The CDR3 loop reads CASSDFAGAPTDTQYF. Here the CDR3 DNA reads TGTGCCAGCAGTGACTTTGCGGGGGCCCCCACAGATACGCAGTATTTT.

The V gene is TRBV6-5, the J gene TRBJ1-2; 9 positions match TRBD1. Germline V lookup: CDR1 MNHEY, CDR2 SVGAGI. The CDR3 is 13 amino acids. With 5 bases clipped from V and 6 bases from J, the junction kept 4 bases outside the gene matches. CDR3 DNA: TGTGCCAGCAGTATGACAGGGGGGGATGGCTACACCTTC. It specifies CASSMTGGDGYTF.

J is TRBJ1-6 and V is TRBV7-3, with D perhaps matching TRBD1 (5 bases). V lost 0 bases and J lost 9, with 12 bases in between. CDR3 size: 15 residues. The germline gives CDR1 SGHTA, CDR2 FQGTGA. CDR3: CASSLTADRTSPLHF. CDR3 nucleotide sequence: TGTGCCAGCAGCTTAACGGCCGACAGAACTTCACCCCTCCACTTT.

The rearrangement links TRBV6-1 to TRBJ2-7, with 9 nucleotides matching TRBD1. V was clipped by 1 base and J by 7 bases; unmatched bases: 11. The V gene's germline CDR1 is MNHNS and CDR2 SASEGT. The CDR3 runs to 16 residues. The CDR3 DNA reads as TGTGCCAGCAGTGAAGGAGGACAGGGGTCGGGAGGAGAGCAGTACTTC. It yields the protein CASSEGGQGSGGEQYF.

The chain carries TRBV7-8 and TRBJ1-1; TRBD1 might be the D (5 bases). Trimming cost V 5 bases and J 11 bases, with 12 bases left between them. The CDR3 consists of 11 residues. Germline lookup yields CDR1 SGHVS and CDR2 FQNEAQ. CDR3 sequence (DNA): TGTGCCAGCAGCGCAAAGGGGAGGGCTTTCTTT. It codes for CASSAKGRAFF.

The chain combines TRBV7-2 with TRBJ1-6; TRBD1 agrees at 7 bases. Trimming took 5 bases from V and 7 from J; bases not matched to a gene: 8. Per the germline V gene, CDR1 is SGHTA and CDR2 is FQGNSA. The CDR3 is 15 residues long. The CDR3 sequence: CASSRRDSRNSPLHF. The CDR3 coding sequence is TGTGCCAGCAGCCGTAGGGACAGTAGAAATTCACCCCTCCACTTT. Supplemented by reference TRBV7-2 and TRBJ1-6, the full variable domain reads GAGVSQSPSNKVTEKGKDVELRCDPISGHTALYWYRQSLGQGLEFLIYFQGNSAPDKSGLPSDRFSAERTGGSVSTLTIQRTQQEDSAVYLCASSRRDSRNSPLHFGNGTRLTVT.

The table lists this clone with a count of one. This chain joins TRBV6-5 and TRBJ2-1; 9 bases match TRBD2. This CDR3 region has 15 residues. CDR1 is MNHEY and CDR2 is SVGAGI in the germline V gene. Trimming cost V 8 bases and J 7 bases; bases outside gene matches: 12. The CDR3 sequence is CASGSVAGGDNEQFF. As DNA, the CDR3 is TGTGCCAGCGGCTCGGTGGCGGGGGGGGATAATGAGCAGTTCTTC.